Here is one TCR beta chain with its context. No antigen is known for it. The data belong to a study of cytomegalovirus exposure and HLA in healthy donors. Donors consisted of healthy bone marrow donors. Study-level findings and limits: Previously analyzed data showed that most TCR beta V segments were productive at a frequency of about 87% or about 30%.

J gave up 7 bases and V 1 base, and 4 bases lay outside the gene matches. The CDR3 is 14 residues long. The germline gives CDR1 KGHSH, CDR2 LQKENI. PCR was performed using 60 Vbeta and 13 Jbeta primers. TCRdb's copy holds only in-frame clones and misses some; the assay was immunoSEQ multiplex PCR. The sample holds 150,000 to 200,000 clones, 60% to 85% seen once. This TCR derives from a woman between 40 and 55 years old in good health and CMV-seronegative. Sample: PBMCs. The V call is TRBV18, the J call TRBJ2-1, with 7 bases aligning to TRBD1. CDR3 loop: CASSPRAQGNEQFF. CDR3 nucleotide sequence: TGTGCCAGCTCACCACGGGCACAGGGGAATGAGCAGTTCTTC.